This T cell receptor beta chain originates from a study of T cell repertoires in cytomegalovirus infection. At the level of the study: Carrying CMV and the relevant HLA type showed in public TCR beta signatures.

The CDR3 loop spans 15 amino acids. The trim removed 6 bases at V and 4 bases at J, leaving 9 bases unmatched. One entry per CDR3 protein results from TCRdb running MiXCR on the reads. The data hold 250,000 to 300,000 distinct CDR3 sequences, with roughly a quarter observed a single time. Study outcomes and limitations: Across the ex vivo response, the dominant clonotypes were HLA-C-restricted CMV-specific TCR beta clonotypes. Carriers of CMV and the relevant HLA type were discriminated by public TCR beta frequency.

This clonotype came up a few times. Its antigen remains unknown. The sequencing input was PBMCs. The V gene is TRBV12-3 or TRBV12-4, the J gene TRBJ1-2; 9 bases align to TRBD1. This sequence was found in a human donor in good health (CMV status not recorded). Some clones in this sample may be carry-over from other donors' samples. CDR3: CASRPGQGRGYGYTF. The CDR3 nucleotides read TGTGCCAGCAGACCCGGACAGGGGCGAGGCTATGGCTACACCTTC.